The rows below give T cell receptor beta chains drawn from one sample of a study of T cell responses to AZD1222 COVID-19 vaccine. The table came from immunoSEQ multiplex PCR; TCRdb's copy has only in-frame clones and leaves some out. The profile shows more than 75,000 clones, roughly nine tenths of them singletons. Sequenced material: peripheral blood, taken on day 0 of AZD1222 vaccination. The receptors here all came from an adult in good health. The CDR3 runs from the conserved cysteine through the conserved F or W. Each record gives: CDR3 length, clone size, D gene, V gene, J gene, CDR3 DNA, CDR3 protein. D genes are given only for firm matches. Clone size is stated in some rows and not others, as once, few, many or a class when expanded.

>15|once|-|TRBV19|TRBJ1-4
TGTGCCAGTAGTACGGACACCTCCCGGGGTGAAAAACTGTTTTTT
CASSTDTSRGEKLFF
>16|-|TRBD2|TRBV24-1|TRBJ2-2
TGTGCCACCAGTGGGGACGGGGGGAGCAACACCGGGGAGCTGTTTTTT
CATSGDGGSNTGELFF
>15|-|-|TRBV15|TRBJ1-5
TGTGCCACCAGCAGAGAAGGAGGGAGCAATCAGCCCCAGCATTTT
CATSREGGSNQPQHF
>15|once|-|TRBV6-5|TRBJ1-1
TGTGCCAGCAGTTACCGACAGCGGCCGGCGACTGAAGCTTTCTTT
CASSYRQRPATEAFF
>18|-|TRBD1|TRBV7-9|TRBJ1-1
TGTGCCAGCAGCTTGGGCTGGGACAGCCAGGGCCTCAACACTGAAGCTTTCTTT
CASSLGWDSQGLNTEAFF
>17|-|TRBD1|TRBV4-3|TRBJ1-4
TGCGCCAGCAGCCAAGATTCCTTGACAGGGATGAGGGAAAAACTGTTTTTT
CASSQDSLTGMREKLFF
>15|-|-|TRBV4-3|TRBJ1-1
TGCGCCAGCAGCCAAATCCAGGGGAGGAACACTGAAGCTTTCTTT
CASSQIQGRNTEAFF
>14|-|-|TRBV29-1|TRBJ1-4
TGCAGCGTTGAAGATCCAGGGAGGAGTGAAAAACTGTTTTTT
CSVEDPGRSEKLFF
>13|-|TRBD1|TRBV6-5|TRBJ1-2
TGTGCCAGCGTCCGACAGGGAGATTATGGCTACACCTTC
CASVRQGDYGYTF
>15|-|-|TRBV6-5|TRBJ1-4
TGTGCCAGCCGCCGACAAACGGCAACTAATGAAAAACTGTTTTTT
CASRRQTATNEKLFF
>15|-|TRBD1|TRBV7-2|TRBJ1-5
TGTGCCAGCAGCTTTGGGACAGAGAACAATCAGCCCCAGCATTTT
CASSFGTENNQPQHF
>17|once|TRBD2|TRBV6-1|TRBJ2-2
TGTGCCAGCAGTGTCATGGGAACTAGCGAGAACACCGGGGAGCTGTTTTTT
CASSVMGTSENTGELFF
>16|-|-|TRBV27|TRBJ2-7
TGTGCCAGCAGTTCTCGGTACGGGAAGAAAACCTACGAGCAGTACTTC
CASSSRYGKKTYEQYF
>13|-|TRBD1|TRBV11-2|TRBJ1-2
TGTGCCAGCAGCCTGCAGGGGGCTGGAGGATACACCTTC
CASSLQGAGGYTF
>15|-|TRBD1|TRBV2|TRBJ1-6
TGTGCCAGCAGAGGGACAGGGGGCTATAATTCACCCCTCCACTTT
CASRGTGGYNSPLHF
>14|once|TRBD2|TRBV5-1|TRBJ2-3
TGCGCCAGCAGCTTGGAACTAGCGGGGGCCACGCAGTATTTT
CASSLELAGATQYF
>15|few|-|TRBV6-5|TRBJ1-4
TGTGCCAGCAGTCCCCCAGGGACGGCAGGAGAAAAACTGTTTTTT
CASSPPGTAGEKLFF
>14|-|TRBD2|TRBV2|TRBJ2-5
TGTGCCAGCAGTGAAGAGGCGGGAGGAGAGACCCAGTACTTC
CASSEEAGGETQYF
>12|-|-|TRBV2|TRBJ1-5
TGTGCCAGCAGCGATCGGGCGCAGCCCCAGCATTTT
CASSDRAQPQHF
>11|-|-|TRBV27|TRBJ1-1
TGTGCCAGCAGTACCGGGACGGAAGCTTTCTTT
CASSTGTEAFF
>13|-|-|TRBV12-5|TRBJ1-3
TGTGCTAGTTCCGGGGAGACAGGAAACACCATATATTTT
CASSGETGNTIYF
>19|-|TRBD1|TRBV6-4|TRBJ2-1
TGTGCCAGCAGCCGGCGGACAGGGGGAAGGCAAAGCTCCTACAATGAGCAGTTCTTC
CASSRRTGGRQSSYNEQFF
>14|-|TRBD2|TRBV6-5|TRBJ2-7
TGTGCCAGCAGAAGGACTAGCGGGGCCCACGAGCAGTACTTC
CASRRTSGAHEQYF
>15|-|TRBD1|TRBV28|TRBJ2-7
TGTGCCAGCAGGGCGACAGGGGGCGTACTCTACGAGCAGTACTTC
CASRATGGVLYEQYF
>15|-|TRBD1|TRBV6-5|TRBJ1-6
TGTGCCAGCAGCCTTCAGGGGGCACGTAATTCACCCCTCCACTTT
CASSLQGARNSPLHF
>13|-|-|TRBV28|TRBJ2-5
TGTGCCAGCACCCTGGGTGATACGGAGACCCAGTACTTC
CASTLGDTETQYF
>16|-|TRBD1|TRBV6-6|TRBJ1-4
TGTGCCAGCAGTCCTCCGGGAGGACAGGGGCCCGAAAAACTGTTTTTT
CASSPPGGQGPEKLFF
>15|-|-|TRBV7-2|TRBJ2-2
TGTGCCAGCAGTCAGGACGCCCCGAACACCGGGGAGCTGTTTTTT
CASSQDAPNTGELFF
>12|-|-|TRBV6-5|TRBJ1-2
TGTGCCAGCACTCGATTGACAGGAGGCTACACCTTC
CASTRLTGGYTF
>18|-|TRBD2|TRBV10-3|TRBJ2-3
TGTGCCATCAGTCGACCCCGCGGGGGGGGGATTCCAGAGGATACGCAGTATTTT
CAISRPRGGGIPEDTQYF
>15|-|TRBD2|TRBV7-2|TRBJ2-1
TGTGCCAGCAGCAATAGCGGGACAAAATACAATGAGCAGTTCTTC
CASSNSGTKYNEQFF
>15|-|-|TRBV21-1|TRBJ2-1
TGTGCCAGCAGCAAAGCGCGGAAGTCTGGGGATGAGCAGTTCTTC
CASSKARKSGDEQFF
>16|few|-|TRBV4-3|TRBJ2-2
TGCGCCAGCAGCCAAGTAATAGGTCGGGTCACCGGGGAGCTGTTTTTT
CASSQVIGRVTGELFF
>11|-|TRBD1|TRBV7-6|TRBJ1-1
TGTGCCAGCAGTGGACAGGGGGAAGCTTTCTTT
CASSGQGEAFF
>16|-|TRBD1|TRBV18|TRBJ1-2
TGTGCCAGCTCAAGAACTGGGACAGGGGGGACAGGTGGCTACACCTTC
CASSRTGTGGTGGYTF